This T cell receptor beta chain emerged from a study of blood T cell repertoires in COVID-19. Study-wide context: Donors in the United States, Italy and Spain gave samples during acute or convalescent COVID-19. Nucleic acid was either cDNA or gDNA, and it came from T cells, B-cell-depleted T cells, or PBMCs.

CDR1 SNHLY and CDR2 FYNNEI come from the germline V gene. V was clipped by 10 bases and J by 2 bases, with 20 bases between them. The CDR3 covers 15 residues. Profiled with immunoSEQ multiplex PCR; TCRdb holds only in-frame clones, not every one. This table holds some 54,000 clones, around 81% found once. This TCR derives from a man in his 70s with active COVID-19. The chain carries TRBV2 and TRBJ1-2; tentatively, D is TRBD1 (6 bases). Sequenced input: peripheral blood. The CDR3, as DNA: TGTGCCACCAAGAGAGGGGGGGACGTCAACTATGGCTACACCTTC. This codes for CATKRGGDVNYGYTF. The variable domain in full, completed from reference TRBV2 and TRBJ1-2, reads EPEVTQTPSHQVTQMGQEVILRCVPISNHLYFYWYRQILGQKVEFLVSFYNNEISEKSEIFDDQFSVERPDGSNFTLKIRSTKLEDSAMYFCATKRGGDVNYGYTFGSGTRLTVV.